The following is a T cell receptor (beta chain) sequence with its context. The data are from a study of T cells expressing NK-cell markers. TCRdb re-called the 5' RACE reads; one entry per CDR3 protein, DNA not given. Listed are about 370,000 distinct CDR3 sequences; over 8.5% falls within the top ten. The CDR3 extends over 16 amino acids. The germline gives CDR1 SGHVS, CDR2 FNYEAQ. This receptor was obtained from a woman between 50 and 59 years old in good health. The rearrangement links TRBV7-6 to TRBJ2-6; TCRdb lists TRBD2, though no DNA is available to test this call. Material for sequencing was blood T cells: a sorted CD56 or NKG2C T cell subset, CD4+ or CD8+ T cells, or bulk PBMC T cells (not recorded which). The CDR3 spells CASSRSGAEGANVLTF.